The 28 T cell receptor beta chains below come from one sample, sequenced in a study of regulatory T cells in long-lasting Graves disease. Through Arm-PCR of CDR3 regions and iRepertoire HTBI primers, TCR beta libraries were built. TCRdb analysed the multiplex PCR reads with MiXCR anew, one entry per CDR3 protein. The table shows around 480,000 distinct CDR3 sequences, with around 15% occurring only once. Specified time point: newly diagnosed GD, antithyroid drugs for less than 3 months. Making the TCR library involved RNA that had been extracted from PBMCs. This sample also appeared in a second study, on T cells in Graves' hyperthyroidism and ophthalmopathy.

Material: peripheral blood mononuclear cells (PBMCs), obtained at new diagnosis, from a patient treated with antithyroid drugs. The receptors come from a man aged 35 to 55 with Graves disease.

The chain joins TRBV24-1 to TRBJ2-1; 7 bases are a match to TRBD1. In germline, CDR1 is KGHDR, CDR2 SFDVKD. Trimming at V came to 3 bases and at J to 4 bases, leaving 2 bases not matched to a gene. The CDR3 is 14 amino acids. The CDR3 region has the DNA TGTGCCACCAGTGATCTGGGACAGTACAATGAGCAGTTCTTC. Translated, it gives CATSDLGQYNEQFF.

This clonotype has at least ten counts. This rearrangement joins TRBV5-1 to TRBJ2-7; D is possibly TRBD2 (5 bases). CDR3 length: 15 amino acids. Trimming shortened V by 4 bases and J by 0 bases, and 14 bases separated the two germline ends. The germline V gene has CDR1 SGHRS and CDR2 YFSETQ. The CDR3 sequence: CASSTDSTSSYEQYF. Written as DNA, the CDR3 is TGCGCCAGCAGCACGGACTCTACGAGCTCCTACGAGCAGTACTTC.

This clonotype was found many times. The rearrangement links TRBV11-2 to TRBJ2-1; D uncertain. The V and J ends lost 0 bases and 8 bases respectively, with 8 bases between them. The germline CDR1 and CDR2 sequences are SGHAT and FQNNGV. This CDR3 contains 13 residues. CDR3 nucleotides: TGTGCCAGCAGCTTAGATTTTGTCCATGAGCAGTTCTTC. It specifies CASSLDFVHEQFF.

This clonotype was seen many times. This sequence joins TRBV28 and TRBJ2-3; no definite D call. The CDR3 sequence is 13 residues long. The V gene's germline CDR1 is MDHEN and CDR2 SYDVKM. Trimming shortened V by 2 bases and J by 2 bases, and 5 bases separated the two germline ends. CDR3 nucleotide sequence: TGTGCCAGCAGTTTACCGGCCACAGATACGCAGTATTTT. Translated: CASSLPATDTQYF.

There are a few counts of this clonotype. This chain uses TRBV6-2 or TRBV6-3 with TRBJ2-1; 8 bases fit TRBD1. This CDR3 comprises 14 residues. The germline V gene encodes CDR1 MNHEY and CDR2 SVGEGT. The J segment lost 6 bases and the V segment lost 5 bases, leaving 6 bases of the junction unmatched. This chain's CDR3 is CASSEGQVLNEQFF. The CDR3 coding sequence is TGTGCCAGCAGTGAGGGACAGGTTCTCAATGAGCAGTTCTTC.

This clonotype was picked up many times. J is TRBJ2-1 and V is TRBV3-1; the D call may be TRBD1 or TRBD2 (5 bases each). The CDR3 is 15 amino acids. V dropped 3 bases and J dropped 0 bases, with 9 bases sitting between them. CDR1 LGHDT and CDR2 YNNKEL come from the germline V gene (reference sequence). CDR3 DNA: TGTGCCAGCAGCCATTGGGGGAGCTCCTACAATGAGCAGTTCTTC. This gives the protein CASSHWGSSYNEQFF.

There are many counts of this clonotype. The chain couples TRBV12-3 or TRBV12-4 to TRBJ2-3; the D is unclear. V lost 5 bases and J lost 6, with 12 bases in between. This CDR3 is 13 amino acids long. This CDR3 is CASSPRAGDTQYF. The CDR3 nucleotides are TGTGCCAGCAGTCCCCGGGCCGGGGATACGCAGTATTTT.

The V call is TRBV2, the J call TRBJ2-1, with 7 bases aligning to TRBD1. The DNA end lines up better with TRBJ2-5; the J call may be wrong. The CDR3 consists of 13 residues. From germline, CDR1 is SNHLY and CDR2 FYNNEI. In nucleotides, the CDR3 is TGTGCCAGCAGTGGACAGGGCGCCGAGACCCAGTACTTC. Amino acids: CASSGQGAETQYF.

This clonotype showed up just a few times. The V and J genes are TRBV29-1 and TRBJ2-7, with 10 bases aligning to TRBD2. This CDR3 comprises 16 residues. Germline assignment: CDR1 SQVTM and CDR2 ANQGSEA. V trimming: 6 bases; J trimming: 6 bases; junction bases outside the gene matches: 17. The CDR3 reads CSVGDRVTSGKLEQYF. The CDR3 nucleotides read TGCAGCGTAGGAGACAGGGTAACTAGCGGGAAGCTCGAGCAGTACTTC.

The DNA for the CDR3 is TGCAGCGTCAGGTCCGGGACTTCCAACACCGGGGAGCTGTTTTTT. This sequence encodes CSVRSGTSNTGELFF. The chain carries TRBV29-1 and TRBJ2-2; weak D call: TRBD2 (6 bases). CDR1 and CDR2 from the germline V gene are SQVTM and ANQGSEA. The CDR3 spans 15 residues. Trimming took 6 bases from V and 2 from J, leaving 16 bases between them.

At least ten counts were recorded for this clonotype. The CDR3 sequence: CASSPKGQGGSYEQYF. The CDR3 region has the DNA TGCGCCAGCAGCCCCAAGGGACAGGGCGGCTCCTACGAGCAGTACTTC. The rearrangement joins TRBV5-1 to TRBJ2-7; TRBD1 aligns across 9 bases. The J segment lost 0 bases and the V segment lost 4 bases, leaving 8 bases of the junction unmatched. CDR1 is SGHRS, CDR2 YFSETQ, per germline. The CDR3 has 16 residues.

The chain carries TRBV18 and TRBJ1-1; 8 nucleotides agree with TRBD1. V trimming: 1 base; J trimming: 10 bases; junction bases outside the gene matches: 2. The CDR3 spans 12 residues. The germline CDR1 and CDR2 sequences are KGHSH and LQKENI. For the CDR3, the DNA is TGTGCCAGCTCACCACGGACAGGGCTAGCTTTCTTT. This encodes CASSPRTGLAFF. The full variable domain, with the rest looked up from reference TRBV18 and TRBJ1-1, is NAGVMQNPRHLVRRRGQEARLRCSPMKGHSHVYWYRQLPEEGLKFMVYLQKENIIDESGMPKERFSAEFPKEGPSILRIQQVVRGDSAAYFCASSPRTGLAFFGQGTRLTVV.

This clonotype occurred a few times. The chain links TRBV24-1 to TRBJ2-5, with D uncertain. CDR3 length: 15 residues. Deletions cut 2 bases from V and 4 bases from J, with 13 bases between. The germline CDR1 and CDR2 sequences are KGHDR and SFDVKD. CDR3 loop: CATSDSGRAGETQYF. The CDR3 nucleotides are TGTGCCACCAGTGATTCCGGTAGGGCTGGAGAGACCCAGTACTTC.

This chain connects TRBV5-5 to TRBJ2-6; no reliable D call. The V and J ends lost 6 bases and 1 base respectively, with 11 bases between them. The length of the CDR3 is 15 residues. Germline loops: CDR1 SGHKS, CDR2 YYEKEE (reference sequence). CDR3 sequence reads: CASNLIGSGANVLTF. The CDR3 DNA follows: TGTGCCAGCAACCTCATAGGATCTGGGGCCAACGTCCTGACTTTC.

The gene calls are TRBV20-1 and TRBJ2-1; 8 bases agree with TRBD1. The CDR3 extends over 15 amino acids. J gave up 5 bases and V 3 bases, and 9 bases lay outside the gene matches. Per the germline V gene, CDR1 is DFQATT and CDR2 is SNEGSKA (reference sequence). The CDR3 nucleotides read TGCAGTGCTAGGTCGCGGACAGGGACCCACAATGAGCAGTTCTTC. Protein: CSARSRTGTHNEQFF.

This clonotype was seen a handful of times. The genes are TRBV27 and TRBJ2-1, with 13 bases aligning to TRBD2. The V and J ends lost 7 bases and 2 bases, in that order; junction bases with no gene match: 8. The CDR3 is 17 amino acids. Germline lookup yields CDR1 MNHEY and CDR2 SMNVEV (reference sequence). CDR3 in amino acids: CASNTRTSGSTYNEQFF. CDR3 nucleotide sequence: TGTGCCAGCAACACCCGGACTAGCGGGAGTACCTACAATGAGCAGTTCTTC.

This clonotype was observed at least ten times. CDR3 in DNA: TGTGCCTGGAGTGTACGGCGGGGCTCCTACGAGCAGTACTTC. Translation gives CAWSVRRGSYEQYF. The chain uses TRBV30 and TRBJ2-7; TRBD2 might be the D (6 bases). This CDR3 is built from 14 residues. Germline values: CDR1 GTSNPN, CDR2 SVGIG (reference sequence). The ends were cut back, 0 bases at V and 0 bases at J, with 9 bases in the middle. The whole variable domain, remainder taken from reference TRBV30 and TRBJ2-7, is SQTIHQWPATLVQPVGSPLSLECTVEGTSNPNLYWYRQAAGRGLQLLFYSVGIGQISSEVPQNLSASRPQDRQFILSSKKLLLSDSGFYLCAWSVRRGSYEQYFGPGTRLTVT.

The chain links TRBV12-3 or TRBV12-4 to TRBJ1-1; 7 bases align to TRBD1. With 4 bases clipped from V and 10 bases from J, the junction kept 12 bases outside the gene matches. The CDR3 runs 14 residues. The DNA of the CDR3 is TGTGCCAGCAGTTGGACCGACAGGGTACGTTCAGCTTTCTTT. Protein sequence: CASSWTDRVRSAFF.

This clonotype showed up many times. CDR3 in DNA: TGTGCCAGCAGCTTAAACGGGAGGGCCACTGACGAGCAGTACTTC. Translating gives CASSLNGRATDEQYF. This chain links TRBV7-2 with TRBJ2-7; 8 nucleotides agree with TRBD2. The germline gives CDR1 SGHTA, CDR2 FQGNSA. Germline trimming cut 2 bases from V and 5 bases from J; bases unmatched to any gene: 8. The CDR3 totals 15 residues.

This clonotype appeared a few times. The chain joins TRBV10-3 to TRBJ1-6; weak D call: TRBD1 (6 bases). V was cut by 3 bases and J by 10 bases, with 7 bases left in between. Germline-derived CDR1 and CDR2 are ENHRY and SYGVKD. This CDR3 has 12 amino acids. CDR3 residues: CAISEGGSPLHF. In DNA, the CDR3 is TGTGCCATCAGTGAAGGGGGATCACCCCTCCACTTT.

The J gene is TRBJ1-1, the V gene TRBV18; possibly TRBD1 for D (5 bases). In germline, CDR1 is KGHSH, CDR2 LQKENI. Trimming removed 6 bases at V and 4 bases at J, with 15 bases between. The CDR3 covers 14 residues. The CDR3 DNA follows: TGTGCCAGCTCTAATAGGGACGGAGTCACTGAAGCTTTCTTT. It codes for CASSNRDGVTEAFF.

This clonotype has a count of ten or more. V is TRBV7-2 and J is TRBJ2-3; D uncertain. There are 14 residues in the CDR3. Germline-derived CDR1 and CDR2 are SGHTA and FQGNSA. Trimming removed 0 bases at V and 12 bases at J, with 16 bases between. This CDR3 reads CASSLAPGPRRQYF. CDR3 DNA: TGTGCCAGCAGCTTAGCGCCCGGCCCAAGGCGCCAGTATTTT.

The chain joins TRBV5-1 to TRBJ1-2; D call uncertain. Germline V CDR1 and CDR2: SGHRS, YFSETQ. Trimming cost V 0 bases and J 0 bases, with 9 bases left between them. CDR3 length: 15 amino acids. CDR3 DNA sequence: TGCGCCAGCAGCTTGGACGCCAGAGCTAACTATGGCTACACCTTC. As protein: CASSLDARANYGYTF.

Many counts were recorded for this clonotype. This sequence joins TRBV15 and TRBJ2-1; no definite D call. V was shortened by 0 bases and J by 2 bases, with 8 bases between the two germline ends. The germline CDR1 and CDR2 sequences are LNHNV and YYDKDF (reference sequence). The CDR3 is made up of 15 amino acids. CDR3 sequence: CATSREQTTYNEQFF. CDR3 DNA: TGTGCCACCAGCAGAGAACAGACGACCTACAATGAGCAGTTCTTC.

In this sample, this clonotype turned up a few times. This rearrangement joins TRBV4-1 to TRBJ2-1; 13 positions match TRBD2. With V trimmed by 0 bases and J by 0 bases, 5 bases remained unmatched. This CDR3 has 19 residues. The germline gives CDR1 MGHRA, CDR2 YSYEKL. The CDR3 DNA reads TGCGCCAGCAGCCAAGATCCACTAGCGGGAGGGAGCTCCTACAATGAGCAGTTCTTC. It yields the protein CASSQDPLAGGSSYNEQFF.

In this sample, this clonotype turned up many times. This chain joins TRBV20-1 and TRBJ1-2; no definite D call. The V gene's germline CDR1 is DFQATT and CDR2 SNEGSKA (reference sequence). CDR3 length: 14 amino acids. Trimming left V 0 bases short and J 2 bases short, with 10 bases between. CDR3 bases: TGCAGTGCTAGAGATGTGAGGTCGAACTATGGCTACACCTTC. Its protein is CSARDVRSNYGYTF.

The CDR3 bases are TGTGCCAGCAGATCACTAGGGCCCTACGAGCAGTACTTC. Translated, it gives CASRSLGPYEQYF. The chain carries TRBV28 and TRBJ2-7; the D gene is possibly TRBD2 (5 bases). The V and J ends lost 6 bases and 2 bases respectively, with 11 bases between them. This CDR3 contains 13 residues. Germline values: CDR1 MDHEN, CDR2 SYDVKM.

With respect to this clonotype: A far more abundant clone sits one base away, making this likely a read error. This chain uses TRBV28 with TRBJ2-4; unclear D gene. The better agreement between TRBJ2-7 and the DNA end casts doubt on the J call. CDR1 is MDHEN and CDR2 is SYDVKM in the germline V gene. This CDR3 has 15 residues. This chain's CDR3 is CAGSDPGPPSYEQYF. CDR3 in DNA: TGTGCCGGCAGTGACCCCGGGCCTCCATCCTACGAGCAGTACTTC.